These 23 T cell receptor beta chains share one sample of origin, sequenced in a study of control samples from healthy donors and cancer patients. Clones were read by immunoSEQ multiplex PCR, and TCRdb kept only the in-frame ones, dropping some. This table holds 100,000 or so clones, approximately 90% found once. Sample: blood. Receptors originate from a woman in her 30s in good health.

This sequence joins TRBV7-9 and TRBJ2-2; 9 bases line up with TRBD1. Trimming took 4 bases from V and 5 from J; bases not matched to a gene: 8. This CDR3 is 16 amino acids long. Germline values: CDR1 SEHNR, CDR2 FQNEAQ (reference sequence). As DNA, the CDR3 is TGTGCCAGCAGCTCTCCGGGACAGGGTGTGACCGGGGAGCTGTTTTTT. It is translated as CASSSPGQGVTGELFF.

The V and J genes are TRBV24-1 and TRBJ2-3; 9 positions agree with TRBD1. The junction had 5 bases not matched to a gene; V was cut back by 4 bases and J by 1 base. CDR3 length equals 16 residues. The germline CDR1 and CDR2 sequences are KGHDR and SFDVKD. CDR3 sequence (DNA): TGTGCCACCAGTGACCCGACAGGGGGAGGCACAGATACGCAGTATTTT. Amino acids: CATSDPTGGGTDTQYF.

The genes are TRBV10-1 and TRBJ1-1; D is unresolved. The V end lost 5 bases, the J end lost 2 bases, and 9 bases lay between the germline ends. Germline V lookup: CDR1 WNHNN, CDR2 SYGVQD (reference sequence). The CDR3 contains 13 residues. CDR3 amino acids: CASSRRVNTEAFF. As DNA, the CDR3 is TGCGCCAGCAGTCGAAGGGTTAACACTGAAGCTTTCTTT.

The chain uses TRBV7-9 and TRBJ1-4; a possible D gene is TRBD1 (6 bases). With 1 base removed from V and 2 bases from J, the gap between germline ends came to 14 bases. Germline CDR1 SEHNR, CDR2 FQNEAQ (reference sequence). The CDR3 runs to 17 residues. CDR3 in amino acids: CASSLGVRGSTNEKLFF. The CDR3 region has the DNA TGTGCCAGCAGCTTAGGAGTAAGGGGGTCTACTAATGAAAAACTGTTTTTT.

The chain recombines TRBV4-1 with TRBJ2-1; no clear D. This CDR3 has 12 residues. With 0 bases removed from V and 10 bases from J, the gap between germline ends came to 7 bases. CDR1 is MGHRA and CDR2 is YSYEKL in the germline V gene. CDR3 loop: CASSQDRVEQFF. CDR3 in DNA: TGCGCCAGCAGCCAAGATCGGGTAGAGCAGTTCTTC.

The chain links TRBV19 to TRBJ1-1, with TRBD1 matching 8 bases. Germline V CDR1 and CDR2: LNHDA, SQIVND (reference sequence). The CDR3 covers 15 residues. After removal of 7 bases from V and 0 bases from J, the junction contained 7 bases not matched to a gene. The CDR3 DNA reads as TGTGCCAGTAAACAGGGGGGTACGATGAACACTGAAGCTTTCTTT. Translation gives CASKQGGTMNTEAFF.

This clone occurred once. The chain recombines TRBV6-1 with TRBJ1-3; D possibly corresponds to TRBD1 (6 bases). Germline values: CDR1 MNHNS, CDR2 SASEGT. The CDR3 extends over 17 amino acids. The V and J ends lost 3 bases and 0 bases respectively, with 15 bases between them. The CDR3: CASSDVDSIFSGNTIYF. In nucleotides, the CDR3 is TGTGCCAGCAGTGATGTGGACAGCATCTTCTCTGGAAACACCATATATTTT.

This clone has only one observation. The chain employs TRBV11-2 and TRBJ1-4, with TRBD1 as a possible D gene (5 bases). Germline assignment: CDR1 SGHAT and CDR2 FQNNGV. V was trimmed by 5 bases and J by 8 bases, leaving 18 bases between them. The CDR3 is made up of 15 amino acids. CDR3 coding DNA: TGTGCCAGCAGCCCCGTTCGGGGCGGTCGAGAAAAACTGTTTTTT. Translated, it gives CASSPVRGGREKLFF.

The chain uses TRBV5-4 and TRBJ1-1, with 8 bases that match TRBD1. The CDR3 length is 14 residues. The ends lost 4 bases at V and 4 bases at J; junction bases unmatched: 6. CDR1 and CDR2 from the germline V gene are SGHNT and YYREEE (reference sequence). CDR3 in amino acids: CASSAGGWGTEAFF. Written as DNA, the CDR3 is TGTGCCAGCAGCGCAGGGGGCTGGGGCACTGAAGCTTTCTTT.

The V gene is TRBV28, the J gene TRBJ2-7; D tentatively fits TRBD1 or TRBD2 (6 bases each). The germline V and J ends were trimmed by 4 bases and 6 bases, with 19 bases remaining between them. The CDR3 spans 15 residues. Germline assignment: CDR1 MDHEN and CDR2 SYDVKM. Here the CDR3 DNA reads TGTGCCAGCAGTTCTCAGGGGAGGTCTTCGGGCGAGCAGTACTTC. Protein: CASSSQGRSSGEQYF. The full variable domain, with the rest looked up from reference TRBV28 and TRBJ2-7, is DVKVTQSSRYLVKRTGEKVFLECVQDMDHENMFWYRQDPGLGLRLIYFSYDVKMKEKGDIPEGYSVSREKKERFSLILESASTNQTSMYLCASSSQGRSSGEQYFGPGTRLTVT.

This chain links TRBV10-3 with TRBJ1-3; D is ambiguous. The ends were cut back, 8 bases at V and 0 bases at J, with 14 bases in the middle. The CDR3 runs to 15 residues. Germline V lookup: CDR1 ENHRY, CDR2 SYGVKD. CDR3 sequence (DNA): TGTGCCATCGGAGGGTCTACGCTCTCTGGAAACACCATATATTTT. Residues: CAIGGSTLSGNTIYF.

V and J are TRBV7-9 and TRBJ1-5; possible D gene TRBD1, 6 bases. Trimming left V 2 bases short and J 0 bases short, with 8 bases between. CDR3 length: 15 amino acids. The germline V gene has CDR1 SEHNR and CDR2 FQNEAQ (reference sequence). The chain's CDR3 is CASSLRGDSNQPQHF. The CDR3 region has the DNA TGTGCCAGCAGCTTAAGGGGGGATAGCAATCAGCCCCAGCATTTT. Full variable domain (missing parts from reference TRBV7-9 and TRBJ1-5): DTGVSQNPRHKITKRGQNVTFRCDPISEHNRLYWYRQTLGQGPEFLTYFQNEAQLEKSRLLSDRFSAERPKGSFSTLEIQRTEQGDSAMYLCASSLRGDSNQPQHFGDGTRLSIL.

This CDR3 reads CASRSGGSDTQYF. Here the CDR3 DNA reads TGTGCCAGCAGGAGCGGGGGTTCAGATACGCAGTATTTT. V and J are TRBV6-5 and TRBJ2-3; 8 nucleotides align to TRBD2. There are 13 residues in the CDR3. The germline gives CDR1 MNHEY, CDR2 SVGAGI. The V segment lost 6 bases and the J segment 4 bases; nucleotides outside the gene matches: 3.

Written as DNA, the CDR3 is TGTGCCAGCAGCCCTCGGGTTTACAATGAGCAGTTCTTC. It encodes CASSPRVYNEQFF. The chain carries TRBV7-8 and TRBJ2-1; D remains ambiguous. CDR1 is SGHVS and CDR2 is FQNEAQ in the germline V gene. The V end lost 5 bases, the J end lost 4 bases, and 9 bases lay between the germline ends. The CDR3 spans 13 residues.

The J gene is TRBJ1-1, the V gene TRBV6-5, with D tentatively TRBD1 (6 bases). V was shortened by 4 bases and J by 4 bases, with 7 bases between the two germline ends. The length of the CDR3 is 12 residues. CDR1 and CDR2 (germline): MNHEY, SVGAGI. The CDR3 sequence is CASSSTGTEAFF. Here the CDR3 DNA reads TGTGCCAGCAGTTCGACAGGCACTGAAGCTTTCTTT.

The chain joins TRBV6-5 to TRBJ2-1, with D unresolved. CDR1 and CDR2 from the germline V gene are MNHEY and SVGAGI. Trimming pared 2 bases from V and 2 bases from J, leaving 10 bases between. CDR3 length: 15 residues. CDR3 region: CASSYQSSPYNEQFF. CDR3 coding DNA: TGTGCCAGCAGTTACCAGTCCTCCCCCTACAATGAGCAGTTCTTC.

V and J are TRBV30 and TRBJ1-2; TRBD1 matches 12 bases. The CDR3 spans 15 residues. CDR1 and CDR2 from the germline V gene are GTSNPN and SVGIG (reference sequence). Trimming removed 5 bases from V and 6 bases from J; junction bases left unmatched: 10. Here the CDR3 reads CAWRAGTGGAHGYTF. The CDR3 nucleotides are TGTGCCTGGCGGGCCGGGACAGGGGGCGCTCATGGCTACACCTTC.

J is TRBJ2-1 and V is TRBV19, with unresolved D. The V end lost 5 bases, the J end lost 0 bases, and 2 bases lay between the germline ends. Germline CDR1 and CDR2: LNHDA and SQIVND (reference sequence). The CDR3 spans 12 residues. The CDR3 DNA follows: TGTGCCAGTAGTCACTCCTACAATGAGCAGTTCTTC. This codes for CASSHSYNEQFF.

The chain employs TRBV27 and TRBJ2-7, with 7 bases identical to TRBD1. The CDR3 runs 14 residues. CDR1 and CDR2 (germline): MNHEY, SMNVEV (reference sequence). With V trimmed by 3 bases and J by 5 bases, 7 bases remained unmatched. CDR3 coding DNA: TGTGCCAGCAGTTTCCAGGGGGATTGGGACGAGCAGTACTTC. This encodes CASSFQGDWDEQYF.

J is TRBJ1-4 and V is TRBV5-1; tentative D call: TRBD1 (5 bases). Germline V gene lookup returns CDR1 SGHRS and CDR2 YFSETQ. CDR3 length equals 15 residues. Trimming removed 4 bases at V and 7 bases at J, with 17 bases between. CDR3: CASSGAGGGGEKLFF. For the CDR3, the DNA is TGCGCCAGCAGCGGGGCCGGGGGAGGAGGTGAAAAACTGTTTTTT.

This chain uses TRBV18 with TRBJ2-2; 9 nucleotides line up with TRBD1. CDR1 and CDR2 from the germline V gene are KGHSH and LQKENI. The CDR3 totals 16 residues. Trimming cost V 2 bases and J 6 bases; bases outside gene matches: 7. CDR3 bases: TGTGCCAGCTCACCAACCGGGACAGGGATCGCCGGGGAGCTGTTTTTT. It translates to CASSPTGTGIAGELFF.

The chain employs TRBV19 and TRBJ1-1, with D hard to call. V gave up 3 bases and J gave up 6 bases, with 11 bases separating them. This CDR3 comprises 13 residues. Germline-derived CDR1 and CDR2 are LNHDA and SQIVND (reference sequence). The CDR3 region is CASSIIGNPEAFF. CDR3 nucleotides: TGTGCCAGTAGTATTATCGGAAACCCTGAAGCTTTCTTT.

This clone was observed a few times. V and J are TRBV11-3 and TRBJ1-2; unclear D gene. Germline lookup yields CDR1 SGHNT and CDR2 YENEEA. The V gene lost 0 bases and the J gene lost 0 bases, with 14 bases spanning the gap. CDR3 length: 17 amino acids. Here the CDR3 reads CASSLDGSYLANYGYTF. The CDR3 nucleotides read TGTGCCAGCAGCTTAGACGGCAGCTATTTAGCTAACTATGGCTACACCTTC.